The source of this T cell receptor (beta chain) is a study of OX40 agonist ivuxolimab in advanced cancers. The CDR3 contains 17 residues. The germline gives CDR1 SGHTA, CDR2 FQGTGA. Trimming cost V 6 bases and J 5 bases; bases outside gene matches: 11. The assay was immunoSEQ multiplex PCR, and TCRdb's table has in-frame clones only and misses some. In the table there are about 130,000 clones, 85% to 95% of which are singletons. This receptor was identified in an adult with an advanced solid tumor such as melanoma, head and neck, liver or kidney cancer. Sequencing used CD4+ or CD8+ T cells sorted from blood, obtained in a trial of the OX40 agonist ivuxolimab. The chain links TRBV7-3 to TRBJ2-2; 11 nucleotides match TRBD2. CDR3 in DNA: TGTGCCAGCAGTCTTCATAGCGGGAGGGGCCGTACCGGGGAGCTGTTTTTT. Its protein product is CASSLHSGRGRTGELFF.